This TCR beta chain was profiled in a study of cytomegalovirus exposure and HLA in healthy donors. The ends were cut back, 2 bases at V and 3 bases at J, with 8 bases in the middle. The CDR3 is made up of 14 amino acids. Germline V gene lookup returns CDR1 ENHRY and CDR2 SYGVKD. The PCR employed 60 Vbeta primers together with 13 Jbeta primers. Here immunoSEQ multiplex PCR was the method, and the copy in TCRdb shows in-frame clones only, minus some. This sample has about 150,000 clones, with approximately 86% found just once. General study findings and limits: A later analysis found most CMV-associated TCR beta chains apparently HLA-restricted. Some segments of the V type, notably TRBV6-2 and TRBV6-3, were excluded as indistinguishable.

This clone is a singleton in its sample. The antigen remains unidentified. This chain connects TRBV10-3 to TRBJ1-5; D uncertain. Sequencing used PBMCs. The source is a woman under 30 in good health and CMV-seronegative. Written as DNA, the CDR3 is TGTGCCATCAGTGAGGGAGGGCTCAATCAGCCCCAGCATTTT. Its translation is CAISEGGLNQPQHF.